The rows below give T cell receptor beta chains drawn from one sample of a study of blood T cell repertoires in COVID-19. Using immunoSEQ multiplex PCR, the repertoire was profiled, and TCRdb retains in-frame clones only, with some absent. The table records about 170,000 clones, roughly 80% of them present only once. The specimen was peripheral blood. The receptor set was obtained from a man in his sixties with acute or convalescent COVID-19. CDR3s include the opening cysteine and the closing phenylalanine or tryptophan. Each record gives: CDR3 DNA, CDR3 protein, D gene, J gene, V gene, clone size. The D gene is left open where the match is weak. Clone size appears in some rows only: once, few, many, or a class for an expanded clone.

DNA: TGCAGCGTTAAACAGGGGCTTGAAGCTTTCTTT
CDR3: CSVKQGLEAFF
D: TRBD1
J: TRBJ1-1
V: TRBV29-1
size: .

DNA: TGTGCCACCTCGGGGGATCCTTATGGCTACACCTTC
CDR3: CATSGDPYGYTF
D: .
J: TRBJ1-2
V: TRBV10-3
size: .

DNA: TGCAGCGTTGTCCGGGGTAGTACTGAAGCTTTCTTT
CDR3: CSVVRGSTEAFF
D: .
J: TRBJ1-1
V: TRBV29-1
size: .

DNA: TGTGCCAGCAGTTTGGAAGGGCGAAGGGGGTACGAGCAGTACTTC
CDR3: CASSLEGRRGYEQYF
D: .
J: TRBJ2-7
V: TRBV27
size: .

DNA: TGCGCCAGCAGGACATCTCACCCCGCTGGAAACACCATATATTTT
CDR3: CASRTSHPAGNTIYF
D: .
J: TRBJ1-3
V: TRBV10-1
size: .

DNA: TGTGCCAGTAGTATGGATACAGGGTGGGAGACCCAGTACTTC
CDR3: CASSMDTGWETQYF
D: .
J: TRBJ2-5
V: TRBV19
size: .

DNA: TGTGCCAGCAGTTCCCGGGACGGAGGGGAGACCCAGTACTTC
CDR3: CASSSRDGGETQYF
D: .
J: TRBJ2-5
V: TRBV28
size: .

DNA: TGTGCCAGCCGACAGGGTCGTTACACTGAAGCTTTCTTT
CDR3: CASRQGRYTEAFF
D: TRBD1
J: TRBJ1-1
V: TRBV18
size: few

DNA: TGTGCCAGCAGTGACCCAACAGGGGCCCCGGGAGCTTTCTTT
CDR3: CASSDPTGAPGAFF
D: TRBD1
J: TRBJ1-1
V: TRBV6-1
size: .

DNA: TGTGCCAGCAGCTTTTATGGGGGCACTAACTATGGCTACACCTTC
CDR3: CASSFYGGTNYGYTF
D: .
J: TRBJ1-2
V: TRBV5-4
size: .

DNA: TGCGCCAGCAGCTCCGCTAACGACAGAAGAGGCTACACCTTC
CDR3: CASSSANDRRGYTF
D: .
J: TRBJ1-2
V: TRBV5-1
size: .

DNA: TGTGCCAGCTCAGTCTTTAGCGGGGGAGTAAATGAGCAGTTCTTC
CDR3: CASSVFSGGVNEQFF
D: TRBD2
J: TRBJ2-1
V: TRBV27
size: .

DNA: TGCGCCAGCAGCGGGCAGGGGGTCCACACTGAAGCTTTCTTT
CDR3: CASSGQGVHTEAFF
D: TRBD1
J: TRBJ1-1
V: TRBV5-1
size: .

DNA: TGTGCCAGCAGCCTAAAGGAGCTGTTTTTT
CDR3: CASSLKELFF
D: .
J: TRBJ2-2
V: TRBV5-4
size: .

DNA: TGTGCCAGCACCAACAGGGTTCCTGAAGCTTTCTTT
CDR3: CASTNRVPEAFF
D: .
J: TRBJ1-1
V: TRBV6-5
size: .

DNA: TGTGCCAGCTCACCCGGGACAGGGCCTGGAAACACCATATATTTT
CDR3: CASSPGTGPGNTIYF
D: TRBD1
J: TRBJ1-3
V: TRBV18
size: .

DNA: TGTGCCAGCAGCGTCGCGGGGGGGCTGGCGACCCAGTACTTC
CDR3: CASSVAGGLATQYF
D: TRBD2
J: TRBJ2-5
V: TRBV9
size: .

DNA: TGTGCCAGCAGCTCCTCAGATACGCAGTATTTT
CDR3: CASSSSDTQYF
D: .
J: TRBJ2-3
V: TRBV9
size: .

DNA: TGTGCCAGCAGTGTACAGGGGGCGGGAGGAAACACCATATATTTT
CDR3: CASSVQGAGGNTIYF
D: TRBD1
J: TRBJ1-3
V: TRBV25-1
size: .

DNA: TGTGCCAGCAGCCCTCCTTACGGCGGTGCGTCCTACAATGAGCAGTTCTTC
CDR3: CASSPPYGGASYNEQFF
D: .
J: TRBJ2-1
V: TRBV9
size: .

DNA: TGTGCCACCGGAGGGGGCACAGATACGCAGTATTTT
CDR3: CATGGGTDTQYF
D: .
J: TRBJ2-3
V: TRBV24-1
size: .

DNA: TGTGCCAGCAGCTTTGAGCGGAACTATGGCTACACCTTC
CDR3: CASSFERNYGYTF
D: .
J: TRBJ1-2
V: TRBV11-2
size: .

DNA: TGTGCCACCAGTGACCCCCTTTTTTCAGGTGATTCCTACAATGAGCAGTTCTTC
CDR3: CATSDPLFSGDSYNEQFF
D: .
J: TRBJ2-1
V: TRBV24-1
size: .

DNA: TGCGCCAGCAGGGCGACAGGGTATAATTCACCCCTCCACTTT
CDR3: CASRATGYNSPLHF
D: TRBD1
J: TRBJ1-6
V: TRBV10-2
size: once

DNA: TGCGCCAGCAGCCCGGGACAATCCTACAATGAGCAGTTCTTC
CDR3: CASSPGQSYNEQFF
D: .
J: TRBJ2-1
V: TRBV5-1
size: .

DNA: TGCGCCAGCAATGAGGGACTCAAACCCTCTACTAACTATGGCTACACCTTC
CDR3: CASNEGLKPSTNYGYTF
D: .
J: TRBJ1-2
V: TRBV10-1
size: .

DNA: TGTGCCAGTAGTACGACTTTAGCGTGGGAGACCCAGTACTTC
CDR3: CASSTTLAWETQYF
D: .
J: TRBJ2-5
V: TRBV19
size: .

DNA: TGCGCCAGCAGCCAAGAATGGCTCGCAGGGAGGTTAGTATTGGACACTGAAGCTTTCTTT
CDR3: CASSQEWLAGRLVLDTEAFF
D: .
J: TRBJ1-1
V: TRBV4-3
size: few

DNA: TGTGCCAGTAGTCCTCGGGAGGATGGCTACACCTTC
CDR3: CASSPREDGYTF
D: .
J: TRBJ1-2
V: TRBV19
size: .

DNA: TGTGCCAGCAGCTCCCCCCGCGGGACAGGGGACTACAATGAGCAGTTCTTC
CDR3: CASSSPRGTGDYNEQFF
D: TRBD1
J: TRBJ2-1
V: TRBV9
size: .

DNA: TGTGCCAGCAGTTACTCGAGGGCTAGCGGAGACACCGGGGAGCTGTTTTTT
CDR3: CASSYSRASGDTGELFF
D: TRBD2
J: TRBJ2-2
V: TRBV6-2/TRBV6-3
size: .

DNA: TGCGCCAGCAGCCGAACTGGGACAGGGACCTACGAGCAGTACTTC
CDR3: CASSRTGTGTYEQYF
D: TRBD1
J: TRBJ2-7
V: TRBV5-1
size: few

DNA: TGTGCCAGCAGCCATCTCTCGAATAGCGGGGGGTCATACAATGAGCAGTTCTTC
CDR3: CASSHLSNSGGSYNEQFF
D: TRBD2
J: TRBJ2-1
V: TRBV4-2
size: few

DNA: TGTGCCACCAGTGATTCCGCCGACAACTACGAGCAGTACTTC
CDR3: CATSDSADNYEQYF
D: .
J: TRBJ2-7
V: TRBV24-1
size: .

DNA: TGTGCCAGCAGTTTCGACAGGGGAGGCTACACCTTC
CDR3: CASSFDRGGYTF
D: TRBD1
J: TRBJ1-2
V: TRBV14
size: .

DNA: TGTGCCAGCACCGCTAGCTCCGACAGGGGTAATGAGCAGTTCTTC
CDR3: CASTASSDRGNEQFF
D: TRBD1
J: TRBJ2-1
V: TRBV9
size: few

DNA: TGTGCCAGCAGCTTAAGCGGGGGGGGATATAGTTATACGCAGTATTTT
CDR3: CASSLSGGGYSYTQYF
D: TRBD2
J: TRBJ2-3
V: TRBV5-4
size: .

DNA: TGTGCCAGCAGCGTAGGAATTACAGGGGGCACTGAAGCTTTCTTT
CDR3: CASSVGITGGTEAFF
D: TRBD1
J: TRBJ1-1
V: TRBV9
size: once

DNA: TGTGCCAGCAGCGCGGGACAGGGTAATCAGCCCCAGCATTTT
CDR3: CASSAGQGNQPQHF
D: TRBD1
J: TRBJ1-5
V: TRBV9
size: .

DNA: TGTGCCATCAGTGAGTCAGAGGGTGGCTACACCTTC
CDR3: CAISESEGGYTF
D: .
J: TRBJ1-2
V: TRBV10-3
size: once

DNA: TGTGCCAGCAGCATGACAGGGATCTATAATTCACCCCTCCACTTT
CDR3: CASSMTGIYNSPLHF
D: TRBD1
J: TRBJ1-6
V: TRBV5-4
size: few

DNA: TGTGCCAGCAGCCAAGAGCTGAGGTTCCAAGAGACCCAGTACTTC
CDR3: CASSQELRFQETQYF
D: .
J: TRBJ2-5
V: TRBV3-1/TRBV3-2
size: .

DNA: TGCGCCAGCAGAGCGGATAGCGGGGGGGCTTACGAGCAGTACTTC
CDR3: CASRADSGGAYEQYF
D: TRBD2
J: TRBJ2-7
V: TRBV5-1
size: .

DNA: TGTGCCAGCAGTAGTGACAGGGGGAGCTCCTATAATTCACCCCTCCACTTT
CDR3: CASSSDRGSSYNSPLHF
D: TRBD1
J: TRBJ1-6
V: TRBV6-2/TRBV6-3
size: .

DNA: TGCGCCAGCAGCCAAGATTCAACGGTCGATCAGCCCCAGCATTTT
CDR3: CASSQDSTVDQPQHF
D: .
J: TRBJ1-5
V: TRBV4-3
size: .

DNA: TGTGCCTGGGGGACAGGGGTCGGGACCCAGTACTTC
CDR3: CAWGTGVGTQYF
D: TRBD1
J: TRBJ2-5
V: TRBV30
size: .

DNA: TGTGCCAGCAGTTTTGGGGACAACAAGTACTTC
CDR3: CASSFGDNKYF
D: .
J: TRBJ2-7
V: TRBV12-3/TRBV12-4
size: .

DNA: TGTGCCAGCAGCTTTTCCCTCTCCTACAATGAGCAGTTCTTC
CDR3: CASSFSLSYNEQFF
D: .
J: TRBJ2-1
V: TRBV5-4
size: .